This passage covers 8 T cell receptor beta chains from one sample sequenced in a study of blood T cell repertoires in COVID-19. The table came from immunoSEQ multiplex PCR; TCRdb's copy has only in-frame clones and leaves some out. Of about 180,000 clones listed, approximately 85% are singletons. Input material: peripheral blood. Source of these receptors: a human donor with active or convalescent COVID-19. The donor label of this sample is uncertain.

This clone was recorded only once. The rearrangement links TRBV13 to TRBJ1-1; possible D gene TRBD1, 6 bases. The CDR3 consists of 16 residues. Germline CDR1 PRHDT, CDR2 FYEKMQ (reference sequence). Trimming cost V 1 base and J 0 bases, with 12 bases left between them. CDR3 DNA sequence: TGTGCCAGCAGCTTAGCCAGGACAGTCATGAACACTGAAGCTTTCTTT. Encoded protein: CASSLARTVMNTEAFF.

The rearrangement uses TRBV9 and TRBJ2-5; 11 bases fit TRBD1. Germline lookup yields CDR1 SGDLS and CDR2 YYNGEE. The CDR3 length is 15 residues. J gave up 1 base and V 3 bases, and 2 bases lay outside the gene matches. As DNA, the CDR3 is TGTGCCAGCAGCGCGGACAGGGGGCCCCAAGAGACCCAGTACTTC. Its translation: CASSADRGPQETQYF.

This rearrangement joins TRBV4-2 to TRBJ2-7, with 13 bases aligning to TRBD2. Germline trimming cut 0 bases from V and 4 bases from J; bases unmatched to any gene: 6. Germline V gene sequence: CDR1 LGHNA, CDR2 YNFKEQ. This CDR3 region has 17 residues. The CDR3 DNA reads TGTGCCAGCAGCCAAGACCCGTGGACTAGCGGGGGTTACGAGCAGTACTTC. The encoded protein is CASSQDPWTSGGYEQYF.

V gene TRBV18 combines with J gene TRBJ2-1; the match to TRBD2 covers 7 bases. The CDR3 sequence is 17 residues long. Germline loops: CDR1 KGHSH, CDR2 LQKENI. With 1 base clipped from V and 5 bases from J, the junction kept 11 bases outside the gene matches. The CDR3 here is CASSPQGQQAGHNEQFF. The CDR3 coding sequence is TGTGCCAGCTCACCACAGGGTCAGCAAGCGGGGCACAATGAGCAGTTCTTC.

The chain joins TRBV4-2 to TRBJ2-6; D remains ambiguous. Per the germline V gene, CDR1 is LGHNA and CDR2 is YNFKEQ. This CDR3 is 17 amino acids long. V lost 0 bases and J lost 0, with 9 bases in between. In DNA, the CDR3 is TGTGCCAGCAGCCAAGATACCCGGTACTCTGGGGCCAACGTCCTGACTTTC. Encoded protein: CASSQDTRYSGANVLTF.

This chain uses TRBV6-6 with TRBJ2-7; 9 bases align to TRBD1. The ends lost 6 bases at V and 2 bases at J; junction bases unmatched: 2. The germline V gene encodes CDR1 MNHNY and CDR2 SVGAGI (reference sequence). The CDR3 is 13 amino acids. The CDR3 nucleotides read TGTGCCAGCAGGGGACAGGGAACCTACGAGCAGTACTTC. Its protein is CASRGQGTYEQYF.

The CDR3 reads CASSHKRSTDTQYF. The CDR3 DNA is TGTGCCAGCTCCCATAAGAGGAGCACAGATACGCAGTATTTT. V usage is TRBV18 and J usage is TRBJ2-3; D uncertain. V shed 6 bases and J shed 0 bases, with 10 bases lying between them. CDR1 and CDR2 from the germline V gene are KGHSH and LQKENI. The CDR3 is 14 residues long.

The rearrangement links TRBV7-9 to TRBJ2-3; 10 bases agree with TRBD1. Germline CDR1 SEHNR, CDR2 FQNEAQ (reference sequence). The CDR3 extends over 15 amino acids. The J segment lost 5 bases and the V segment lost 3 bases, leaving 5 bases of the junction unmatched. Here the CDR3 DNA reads TGTGCCAGCAGCTTCCCAGACAGGGGGCAAGATACGCAGTATTTT. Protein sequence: CASSFPDRGQDTQYF. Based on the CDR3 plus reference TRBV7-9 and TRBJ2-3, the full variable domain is DTGVSQNPRHKITKRGQNVTFRCDPISEHNRLYWYRQTLGQGPEFLTYFQNEAQLEKSRLLSDRFSAERPKGSFSTLEIQRTEQGDSAMYLCASSFPDRGQDTQYFGPGTRLTVL.